This is a list of T cell receptor beta chains from one sample in a study of blood T cell repertoires in COVID-19. Produced via immunoSEQ multiplex PCR; TCRdb's table is partial and in-frame only. The sample records about 160,000 clones, 87% being singletons. The material sequenced was peripheral blood. These receptors came from a woman aged 60-75 years who had recovered from COVID-19. Both conserved end residues are part of each CDR3. D genes are given only for firm matches. Size is omitted from some rows. Given values are once, few, many or a class for expanded clones.

CDR3aa,CDR3nt,j_gene,v_gene,d_gene,abundance
CASRRTDSYGYTF,TGTGCCAGCAGGAGGACGGACAGCTATGGCTACACCTTC,TRBJ1-2,TRBV25-1,-,-
CASLAGQGAGTEAFF,TGTGCCAGCCTCGCTGGACAGGGGGCCGGCACTGAAGCTTTCTTT,TRBJ1-1,TRBV28,TRBD1,-
CASSLAPQGSSGNTIYF,TGTGCCAGCAGCTTGGCCCCGCAGGGGTCGTCCGGAAACACCATATATTTT,TRBJ1-3,TRBV7-8,-,-
CASSSSPGEKLFF,TGCGCCAGCAGCAGCAGCCCAGGGGAAAAACTGTTTTTT,TRBJ1-4,TRBV5-1,-,-
CSVGAGQWGSEQFF,TGCAGCGTGGGTGCGGGACAGTGGGGTAGTGAGCAGTTCTTC,TRBJ2-1,TRBV29-1,-,-
CASSYDLGLVGGYTF,TGTGCCAGCAGTTACGACCTCGGACTGGTCGGCGGCTACACCTTC,TRBJ1-2,TRBV6-6,-,-
CASTRHSTGEETQYF,TGTGCCAGCACCCGACATTCCACGGGGGAAGAGACCCAGTACTTC,TRBJ2-5,TRBV6-5,-,-
CASRQGGNQPQHF,TGTGCCAGCAGGCAGGGGGGCAATCAGCCCCAGCATTTT,TRBJ1-5,TRBV12-3/TRBV12-4,TRBD1,-
CASSPHRDRDYEQYF,TGCGCCAGCAGCCCCCACCGGGACAGGGACTACGAGCAGTACTTC,TRBJ2-7,TRBV4-1,TRBD1,-
CASSGGGGANEKLFF,TGTGCCAGCAGCGGTGGGGGAGGGGCTAATGAAAAACTGTTTTTT,TRBJ1-4,TRBV9,-,-
CAISESDRGGQPQHF,TGTGCCATCAGTGAGTCGGACAGGGGTGGACAGCCCCAGCATTTT,TRBJ1-5,TRBV10-3,TRBD1,-
CASSLVAGVDGYTF,TGCGCCAGCAGCTTGGTGGCGGGGGTCGATGGCTACACCTTC,TRBJ1-2,TRBV5-1,-,-
CASSQGTQYSQETQYF,TGTGCCAGCAGCCAAGGGACTCAGTATTCCCAAGAGACCCAGTACTTC,TRBJ2-5,TRBV4-2,-,-
CASSGGRGQSSYNSPLHF,TGTGCCAGCAGTGGGGGAAGGGGTCAGAGCTCCTATAATTCACCCCTCCACTTT,TRBJ1-6,TRBV2,-,-
CASYYLYDNYGYTF,TGTGCCAGTTACTATCTGTATGATAACTATGGCTACACCTTC,TRBJ1-2,TRBV6-5,-,-
CASSQTSGGYYNEQFF,TGTGCCAGCAGTCAGACTAGCGGGGGGTACTACAATGAGCAGTTCTTC,TRBJ2-1,TRBV27,TRBD2,-
CASSLFDEGTEAFF,TGCGCCAGCAGCTTGTTCGACGAGGGCACTGAAGCTTTCTTT,TRBJ1-1,TRBV5-1,-,-
CATRGRGGEETQYF,TGTGCCACCAGGGGTCGGGGAGGGGAAGAGACCCAGTACTTC,TRBJ2-5,TRBV24-1,TRBD2,-
CASSLPRGGRTGELFF,TGCGCCAGCAGCCTCCCTAGGGGGGGCCGAACCGGGGAGCTGTTTTTT,TRBJ2-2,TRBV5-1,-,-
CASSSPGAWDKTSSNQPQHF,TGTGCCAGCAGCTCACCGGGTGCCTGGGACAAAACATCTAGCAATCAGCCCCAGCATTTT,TRBJ1-5,TRBV5-8,-,-
CASSERVSNQPQHF,TGTGCCAGCAGTGAAAGAGTTAGCAATCAGCCCCAGCATTTT,TRBJ1-5,TRBV2,-,-
CASSQEAAPPGKLFF,TGCGCCAGCAGCCAAGAGGCGGCACCCCCTGGGAAACTGTTTTTT,TRBJ1-4,TRBV4-3,-,-
CASSIVSVVNYGYTF,TGTGCCAGTAGTATAGTATCGGTCGTTAACTATGGCTACACCTTC,TRBJ1-2,TRBV19,-,once
CASSPRVSGGLNEQFF,TGTGCCAGCTCACCACGTGTCAGCGGGGGCCTCAATGAGCAGTTCTTC,TRBJ2-1,TRBV18,TRBD2,-
CASREGLGVTDTQYF,TGCGCCAGCAGGGAGGGTTTGGGGGTCACAGATACGCAGTATTTT,TRBJ2-3,TRBV5-1,-,once
CASSVGLRADQETQYF,TGTGCCAGCAGCGTAGGTCTCAGGGCGGACCAAGAGACCCAGTACTTC,TRBJ2-5,TRBV9,-,-
CASSSNAGLAGARPREQYF,TGTGCCAGCAGCTCCAATGCGGGACTAGCGGGGGCCCGCCCCAGGGAGCAGTACTTC,TRBJ2-7,TRBV7-9,TRBD2,-
CASSFGGRRDTEAFF,TGCGCCAGCAGCTTTGGAGGGCGAAGGGACACTGAAGCTTTCTTT,TRBJ1-1,TRBV5-1,-,-
CASSSGGASETQYF,TGTGCCAGCAGCTCCGGGGGGGCCTCAGAGACCCAGTACTTC,TRBJ2-5,TRBV9,TRBD2,-
CAISAGGRSGNTIYF,TGTGCCATCAGTGCAGGGGGCCGCTCTGGAAACACCATATATTTT,TRBJ1-3,TRBV10-3,TRBD1,-
CASSFLGGDYGYTF,TGCGCCAGCAGCTTTTTAGGGGGCGACTATGGCTACACCTTC,TRBJ1-2,TRBV5-1,TRBD1,-
CASRRQGSYEQYF,TGTGCCAGCAGGAGACAGGGGAGCTACGAGCAGTACTTC,TRBJ2-7,TRBV6-5,TRBD1,-
CASSFSPYFSGNTIYF,TGTGCCAGCAGTTTTTCCCCCTACTTCTCTGGAAACACCATATATTTT,TRBJ1-3,TRBV28,-,-
CASIGVRTGNNEQFF,TGTGCCAGTATAGGGGTTCGGACAGGGAACAATGAGCAGTTCTTC,TRBJ2-1,TRBV19,TRBD1,-
CASSGTGDQPQHF,TGTGCCAGCAGTGGGACAGGGGATCAGCCCCAGCATTTT,TRBJ1-5,TRBV2,TRBD1,-
CASSQRDRVGEQYF,TGCGCCAGCAGCCAGAGGGACAGGGTGGGCGAGCAGTACTTC,TRBJ2-7,TRBV4-3,TRBD1,few
CASTSGQAGRDTIYF,TGTGCCAGTACCTCTGGACAGGCAGGCAGGGACACCATATATTTT,TRBJ1-3,TRBV2,TRBD1,few
CASSVYGGANDEQFF,TGTGCCAGCAGCGTATACGGGGGGGCTAACGATGAGCAGTTCTTC,TRBJ2-1,TRBV28,TRBD2,few
CAISEFGSGQAEYGYTF,TGTGCCATCAGTGAGTTTGGCTCGGGACAGGCTGAATATGGCTACACCTTC,TRBJ1-2,TRBV10-3,TRBD1,-
CASSQHGTGDQPQHF,TGTGCCAGCAGCCAACACGGGACAGGGGATCAGCCCCAGCATTTT,TRBJ1-5,TRBV16,TRBD1,-
CASSEAGRDYQPQHF,TGTGCCAGCAGTGAAGCGGGCAGGGATTATCAGCCCCAGCATTTT,TRBJ1-5,TRBV6-1,-,once
CASSSTGGYGYTF,TGTGCCAGCAGCTCCACAGGGGGCTATGGCTACACCTTC,TRBJ1-2,TRBV2,TRBD1,-
CAISRTGGVSYEQYF,TGTGCCATCAGTAGGACAGGGGGTGTCTCCTACGAGCAGTACTTC,TRBJ2-7,TRBV10-3,TRBD1,-
CASRGQGLEKLFF,TGTGCCAGCAGGGGACAGGGCCTTGAAAAACTGTTTTTT,TRBJ1-4,TRBV28,TRBD1,-
CASSSEQGYTEAFF,TGCGCCAGCAGCTCAGAACAGGGTTACACTGAAGCTTTCTTT,TRBJ1-1,TRBV5-1,-,-
CASSVKGGITEAFF,TGTGCCAGCAGTGTTAAGGGGGGGATCACTGAAGCTTTCTTT,TRBJ1-1,TRBV2,-,-
CASSLRQGVGTEAFF,TGTGCCAGCAGTTTACGACAGGGAGTGGGCACTGAAGCTTTCTTT,TRBJ1-1,TRBV6-5,TRBD1,-
CASSYSSGVNTEAFF,TGTGCCAGCAGTTACTCATCAGGGGTGAACACTGAAGCTTTCTTT,TRBJ1-1,TRBV6-5,-,-
CASSQAQRGTGELFF,TGCGCCAGCAGCCAAGCCCAGCGGGGCACCGGGGAGCTGTTTTTT,TRBJ2-2,TRBV4-3,TRBD2,-
CAWKPPTPNTEAFF,TGTGCCTGGAAGCCGCCTACCCCGAACACTGAAGCTTTCTTT,TRBJ1-1,TRBV30,-,-
CASSLYYSTNEKLFF,TGTGCCAGCAGCTTATATTACTCAACTAATGAAAAACTGTTTTTT,TRBJ1-4,TRBV7-9,-,-